These T cell receptor beta chains were read from a single sample in a study of blood T cells in healthy people across ages. TCRdb independently ran MiXCR on the 5' RACE reads; one entry per CDR3 protein. The sample includes about 2 million distinct CDR3 sequences, roughly 52% of them seen just once. Sequencing was done on a sample of blood. The receptors were sampled from a woman in her thirties or forties in good health. Both conserved end residues are part of each CDR3. A D gene is named only where the DNA matches it firmly. Some rows have no size entry. The others give once, few or many, or a class for an expanded clone.

d_call: TRBD1; v_call: TRBV7-3; j_call: TRBJ1-1; clone_size: .; cdr3_aa: CASSSNLRPTGHLNTEAFF; cdr3_nt: TGTGCCAGCAGCTCAAACTTAAGGCCGACAGGGCACCTCAACACTGAAGCTTTCTTT
d_call: .; v_call: TRBV29-1; j_call: TRBJ2-2; clone_size: .; cdr3_aa: CSGSRTGELFF; cdr3_nt: TGCAGCGGGTCTAGGACCGGGGAGCTGTTTTTT
d_call: TRBD2; v_call: TRBV7-8; j_call: TRBJ2-1; clone_size: once; cdr3_aa: CASSLSKLASPYNEQFF; cdr3_nt: TGTGCCAGCAGCTTATCCAAACTAGCGTCCCCCTACAATGAGCAGTTCTTC
d_call: TRBD2; v_call: TRBV7-2; j_call: TRBJ2-7; clone_size: few; cdr3_aa: CASSLARSGGANEQYF; cdr3_nt: TGTGCCAGCAGCTTAGCGAGAAGCGGGGGGGCCAACGAGCAGTACTTC
d_call: TRBD1; v_call: TRBV7-2; j_call: TRBJ2-1; clone_size: .; cdr3_aa: CASSLALPGGSEQFF; cdr3_nt: TGTGCCAGCAGCTTAGCGCTTCCAGGGGGCAGTGAGCAGTTCTTC
d_call: .; v_call: TRBV6-5; j_call: TRBJ2-1; clone_size: few; cdr3_aa: CASQEAGSYNEQFF; cdr3_nt: TGTGCCAGCCAAGAGGCAGGCTCCTACAATGAGCAGTTCTTC
d_call: TRBD1; v_call: TRBV7-2; j_call: TRBJ2-7; clone_size: few; cdr3_aa: CASRTGDPPYEQYF; cdr3_nt: TGTGCCAGCAGAACAGGGGACCCGCCCTACGAGCAGTACTTC
d_call: .; v_call: TRBV6-6; j_call: TRBJ1-4; clone_size: .; cdr3_aa: CAVMDSNEKLFF; cdr3_nt: TGTGCCGTAATGGACAGTAATGAAAAACTGTTTTTT
d_call: TRBD2; v_call: TRBV4-1; j_call: TRBJ2-1; clone_size: .; cdr3_aa: CASSQGASGGPNEQFF; cdr3_nt: TGCGCCAGCAGCCAAGGAGCTAGCGGGGGGCCTAATGAGCAGTTCTTC
d_call: .; v_call: TRBV2; j_call: TRBJ2-7; clone_size: .; cdr3_aa: CASSEGGASSYEQYF; cdr3_nt: TGTGCCAGCAGTGAGGGTGGCGCAAGCTCCTACGAGCAGTACTTC
d_call: TRBD2; v_call: TRBV19; j_call: TRBJ2-5; clone_size: .; cdr3_aa: CASSIKLAGSEQYF; cdr3_nt: TGTGCCAGTAGTATCAAACTAGCGGGGAGTGAGCAGTACTTC
d_call: TRBD1; v_call: TRBV5-5; j_call: TRBJ2-7; clone_size: .; cdr3_aa: CASSRDRPEQYF; cdr3_nt: TGTGCCAGCAGCCGGGACAGGCCCGAGCAGTACTTC
d_call: .; v_call: TRBV29-1; j_call: TRBJ2-7; clone_size: .; cdr3_aa: CSVVAGSGLTYAQYF; cdr3_nt: TGCAGCGTTGTGGCAGGATCGGGATTAACCTACGCGCAGTACTTC
d_call: .; v_call: TRBV6-2/TRBV6-3; j_call: TRBJ1-2; clone_size: .; cdr3_aa: CASRSTGANYGYTF; cdr3_nt: TGTGCCAGCAGGTCGACAGGCGCTAACTATGGCTACACCTTC
d_call: TRBD1; v_call: TRBV6-5; j_call: TRBJ1-5; clone_size: .; cdr3_aa: CASSYLGPGDRLGNQPQHF; cdr3_nt: TGTGCCAGCAGTTATTTAGGGCCGGGGGACAGGCTGGGCAATCAGCCCCAGCATTTT
d_call: .; v_call: TRBV6-6; j_call: TRBJ1-5; clone_size: few; cdr3_aa: CASSFSGAGQPQHF; cdr3_nt: TGTGCCAGCAGTTTTTCGGGGGCCGGTCAGCCCCAGCATTTT
d_call: .; v_call: TRBV5-1; j_call: TRBJ2-1; clone_size: .; cdr3_aa: CASSGSWGNDEQFF; cdr3_nt: TGCGCCAGCAGTGGGTCTTGGGGGAACGATGAGCAGTTCTTC
d_call: .; v_call: TRBV7-2; j_call: TRBJ1-2; clone_size: .; cdr3_aa: CASSPDFGPFYGYTF; cdr3_nt: TGTGCCAGCAGCCCAGACTTTGGACCTTTCTATGGCTACACCTTC
d_call: .; v_call: TRBV11-2; j_call: TRBJ2-6; clone_size: many; cdr3_aa: CASSLANSGANVLTF; cdr3_nt: TGCGCCAGCAGCTTGGCAAACTCTGGGGCCAACGTCCTGACTTTC
d_call: TRBD1; v_call: TRBV6-5; j_call: TRBJ2-7; clone_size: few; cdr3_aa: CASTSPGQGNYEQYF; cdr3_nt: TGTGCCAGCACATCTCCCGGACAGGGGAACTACGAGCAGTACTTC
d_call: .; v_call: TRBV20-1; j_call: TRBJ2-2; clone_size: .; cdr3_aa: CSARRGGGFNTGELFF; cdr3_nt: TGCAGTGCTCGTAGAGGGGGGGGGTTTAACACCGGGGAGCTGTTTTTT
d_call: TRBD1; v_call: TRBV20-1; j_call: TRBJ1-2; clone_size: .; cdr3_aa: CSASRTGTGSGYTF; cdr3_nt: TGCAGTGCTAGCCGCACCGGGACAGGGAGTGGCTACACCTTC
d_call: .; v_call: TRBV7-9; j_call: TRBJ2-7; clone_size: few; cdr3_aa: CASSRLGFEQYF; cdr3_nt: TGTGCCAGCAGCCGACTTGGATTCGAGCAGTACTTC
d_call: TRBD2; v_call: TRBV20-1; j_call: TRBJ2-5; clone_size: .; cdr3_aa: CSARWGLAELETQYF; cdr3_nt: TGCAGTGCTAGATGGGGACTAGCGGAGTTGGAGACCCAGTACTTC
d_call: TRBD1; v_call: TRBV28; j_call: TRBJ2-7; clone_size: .; cdr3_aa: CASSRVGGPYEQYF; cdr3_nt: TGTGCCAGCAGTCGAGTAGGGGGCCCCTACGAGCAGTACTTC
d_call: TRBD2; v_call: TRBV6-5; j_call: TRBJ2-5; clone_size: few; cdr3_aa: CASSPGLAGGLETQYF; cdr3_nt: TGTGCCAGCAGTCCGGGACTAGCGGGGGGGCTGGAGACCCAGTACTTC
d_call: TRBD1; v_call: TRBV20-1; j_call: TRBJ1-2; clone_size: .; cdr3_aa: CSAVPGQGTSGYTF; cdr3_nt: TGCAGTGCTGTCCCTGGACAGGGCACTTCGGGCTACACCTTC
d_call: .; v_call: TRBV4-3; j_call: TRBJ2-5; clone_size: few; cdr3_aa: CASSQDGAGRNEQYF; cdr3_nt: TGCGCCAGCAGCCAAGATGGGGCAGGGCGGAATGAGCAGTACTTC
d_call: .; v_call: TRBV4-3; j_call: TRBJ2-1; clone_size: few; cdr3_aa: CASSQDGRGAEQFF; cdr3_nt: TGCGCCAGCAGCCAAGATGGACGGGGGGCAGAGCAGTTCTTC
d_call: .; v_call: TRBV12-3/TRBV12-4; j_call: TRBJ2-7; clone_size: .; cdr3_aa: CASSLGTGSTEQYF; cdr3_nt: TGTGCCAGCAGTTTGGGGACCGGGAGTACCGAGCAGTACTTC
d_call: TRBD2; v_call: TRBV14; j_call: TRBJ2-5; clone_size: .; cdr3_aa: CASSPTGTSLLGIQYF; cdr3_nt: TGTGCCAGCAGCCCGACTGGGACTAGTTTACTCGGGATCCAGTACTTC
d_call: .; v_call: TRBV7-9; j_call: TRBJ2-2; clone_size: .; cdr3_aa: CASSFQDTTGELFF; cdr3_nt: TGTGCCAGCAGCTTCCAGGACACCACCGGGGAGCTGTTTTTT
d_call: .; v_call: TRBV29-1; j_call: TRBJ2-7; clone_size: .; cdr3_aa: CSVEDWAGASPYEQYF; cdr3_nt: TGCAGCGTTGAAGATTGGGCGGGGGCGAGCCCCTACGAGCAGTACTTC
d_call: .; v_call: TRBV9; j_call: TRBJ1-1; clone_size: .; cdr3_aa: CASSVARELNTEAFF; cdr3_nt: TGTGCCAGCAGCGTCGCGAGGGAGCTGAACACTGAAGCTTTCTTT
d_call: TRBD1; v_call: TRBV9; j_call: TRBJ1-1; clone_size: .; cdr3_aa: CASSDGDRGLVNTEAFF; cdr3_nt: TGTGCCAGCAGCGATGGGGACAGGGGCCTAGTCAACACTGAAGCTTTCTTT
d_call: .; v_call: TRBV24-1; j_call: TRBJ2-7; clone_size: .; cdr3_aa: CATRDNRAYEQYF; cdr3_nt: TGTGCCACCAGGGATAACAGAGCCTACGAGCAGTACTTC
d_call: .; v_call: TRBV12-3/TRBV12-4; j_call: TRBJ1-1; clone_size: .; cdr3_aa: CASSFRPNTEAFF; cdr3_nt: TGTGCCAGCAGTTTCCGTCCGAACACTGAAGCTTTCTTT
d_call: .; v_call: TRBV29-1; j_call: TRBJ1-2; clone_size: few; cdr3_aa: CSVARGVGEHGYTF; cdr3_nt: TGCAGCGTCGCTAGGGGGGTTGGAGAGCATGGCTACACCTTC
d_call: .; v_call: TRBV9; j_call: TRBJ1-6; clone_size: .; cdr3_aa: CASSGGRGYNSPLHF; cdr3_nt: TGTGCCAGCAGCGGAGGACGGGGATATAATTCACCCCTCCACTTT
d_call: .; v_call: TRBV29-1; j_call: TRBJ2-7; clone_size: few; cdr3_aa: CSVEYKGNEQYF; cdr3_nt: TGCAGCGTTGAATATAAAGGGAACGAGCAGTACTTC
d_call: .; v_call: TRBV29-1; j_call: TRBJ2-3; clone_size: .; cdr3_aa: CSVNSNTQYF; cdr3_nt: TGCAGCGTCAATTCCAATACGCAGTATTTT
d_call: TRBD2; v_call: TRBV2; j_call: TRBJ2-3; clone_size: .; cdr3_aa: CASRVAGAPTDTQYF; cdr3_nt: TGTGCCAGCAGAGTAGCGGGGGCCCCCACAGATACGCAGTATTTT
d_call: .; v_call: TRBV5-1; j_call: TRBJ2-5; clone_size: .; cdr3_aa: CASNLGGYEETQYF; cdr3_nt: TGCGCCAGCAACCTTGGGGGTTACGAAGAGACCCAGTACTTC
d_call: TRBD1; v_call: TRBV27; j_call: TRBJ2-1; clone_size: few; cdr3_aa: CASSNGQGFYNEQFF; cdr3_nt: TGTGCCAGCAGTAACGGACAGGGATTCTACAATGAGCAGTTCTTC
d_call: TRBD2; v_call: TRBV18; j_call: TRBJ2-1; clone_size: once; cdr3_aa: CASSPVAGENNEQFF; cdr3_nt: TGTGCCAGCTCACCTGTAGCGGGGGAGAACAATGAGCAGTTCTTC
d_call: .; v_call: TRBV27; j_call: TRBJ2-5; clone_size: few; cdr3_aa: CASSLRLSQETQYF; cdr3_nt: TGTGCCAGCAGTTTACGACTAAGCCAAGAGACCCAGTACTTC
d_call: .; v_call: TRBV7-6; j_call: TRBJ1-1; clone_size: .; cdr3_aa: CASSLAQVGWTEAFF; cdr3_nt: TGTGCCAGCAGCTTAGCGCAGGTAGGATGGACTGAAGCTTTCTTT
d_call: TRBD1; v_call: TRBV15; j_call: TRBJ2-7; clone_size: .; cdr3_aa: CATSRQAGQGYEQYF; cdr3_nt: TGTGCCACCAGCAGACAGGCGGGACAGGGCTACGAGCAGTACTTC
d_call: .; v_call: TRBV24-1; j_call: TRBJ2-5; clone_size: few; cdr3_aa: CATSDPLTPSTETQYF; cdr3_nt: TGTGCCACCAGTGACCCCCTGACACCGTCAACGGAGACCCAGTACTTC
d_call: TRBD2; v_call: TRBV9; j_call: TRBJ2-1; clone_size: .; cdr3_aa: CASSVTGRLAGDWEQFF; cdr3_nt: TGTGCCAGCAGCGTAACCGGGCGACTAGCGGGGGATTGGGAGCAGTTCTTC
d_call: TRBD1; v_call: TRBV13; j_call: TRBJ2-4; clone_size: few; cdr3_aa: CASSPAGTGNKNIQYF; cdr3_nt: TGTGCCAGCAGCCCCGCTGGGACAGGGAACAAAAACATTCAGTACTTC
d_call: TRBD2; v_call: TRBV7-2; j_call: TRBJ2-1; clone_size: .; cdr3_aa: CASSSRLAVYNEQFF; cdr3_nt: TGTGCCAGCAGCTCGAGACTAGCGGTTTACAATGAGCAGTTCTTC
d_call: TRBD1; v_call: TRBV27; j_call: TRBJ2-7; clone_size: .; cdr3_aa: CASSPRATGGLYEQYF; cdr3_nt: TGCGCCAGCAGTCCCCGAGCGACAGGGGGCCTTTACGAGCAGTACTTC